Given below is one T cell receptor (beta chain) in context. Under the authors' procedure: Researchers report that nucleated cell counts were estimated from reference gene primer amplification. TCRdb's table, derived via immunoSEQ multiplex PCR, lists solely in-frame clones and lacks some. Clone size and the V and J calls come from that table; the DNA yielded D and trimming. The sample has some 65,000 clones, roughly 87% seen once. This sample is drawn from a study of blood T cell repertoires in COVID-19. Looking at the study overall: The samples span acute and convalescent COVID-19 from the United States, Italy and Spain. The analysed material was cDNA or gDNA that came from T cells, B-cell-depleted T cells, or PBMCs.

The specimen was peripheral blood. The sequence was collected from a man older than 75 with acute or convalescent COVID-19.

As DNA, the CDR3 is TGCGCCAGCAGCCCCGGGACAGCGGTGGGGTCGGAGACCCAGTACTTC. Protein: CASSPGTAVGSETQYF. The chain employs TRBV5-1 and TRBJ2-5; 7 bases align to TRBD1. V trimming: 4 bases; J trimming: 5 bases; junction bases outside the gene matches: 14. CDR1 is SGHRS, CDR2 YFSETQ, per germline. The CDR3 spans 16 residues.